What follows are 11 T cell receptor beta chains derived from one specimen sequenced in a study of immune evolution from preneoplasia to lung adenocarcinoma. Assay used: immunoSEQ multiplex PCR; TCRdb lists only in-frame clones, some missing. The table lists approximately 17,000 clones, 75% to 90% of them singletons, with 2.5% to 3% in the top ten. The sample taken for sequencing was FFPE invasive lung adenocarcinoma tissue. The receptors originated from a person between 65 and 79 years old with invasive lung adenocarcinoma.

This chain uses TRBV14 with TRBJ1-2; no clear D gene. CDR3 length: 16 amino acids. Germline assignment: CDR1 SGHDN and CDR2 FVKESK. The ends were cut back, 3 bases at V and 7 bases at J, with 21 bases in the middle. In DNA form, the CDR3 reads TGTGCCAGCAGCCATATTTCCGGGAATCGGGCTGGTGGCTACACCTTC. It translates to CASSHISGNRAGGYTF.

The CDR3 loop reads CAWSVLVNEQFF. DNA for the CDR3: TGTGCCTGGAGTGTACTCGTCAATGAGCAGTTCTTC. The chain recombines TRBV30 with TRBJ2-1; D remains unclear. The ends were cut back, 0 bases at V and 6 bases at J, with 6 bases in the middle. This CDR3 comprises 12 residues. CDR1 and CDR2 from the germline V gene are GTSNPN and SVGIG (reference sequence).

The chain joins TRBV28 to TRBJ1-1; TRBD1 agrees at 9 bases. Germline CDR1 reads MDHEN; CDR2 reads SYDVKM. CDR3 length: 14 residues. V shed 7 bases, J shed 1 base, and the junction held 4 bases outside the gene matches. CDR3 residues: CASTRQGGNTEAFF. In DNA, the CDR3 is TGTGCCAGCACCAGACAGGGGGGGAACACTGAAGCTTTCTTT.

This clone was counted between two and nine times. The CDR3 DNA reads as TGTGCCAGCTCACCACGGGGCAGTGCGGACACTGAAGCTTTCTTT. Its translation: CASSPRGSADTEAFF. The genes are TRBV18 and TRBJ1-1, with D tentatively TRBD1 (5 bases). This CDR3 has 15 residues. The germline gives CDR1 KGHSH, CDR2 LQKENI. V was clipped by 1 base and J by 3 bases, with 12 bases between them.

The rearrangement joins TRBV18 to TRBJ2-5; D is perhaps TRBD1 or TRBD2 (5 bases each). The CDR3 loop spans 13 amino acids. Looked up from germline, CDR1 is KGHSH and CDR2 is LQKENI. Between the trimmed V and J ends, which lost 3 bases and 5 bases, there was a span of 10 bases. CDR3 in amino acids: CASSPLGDETQYF. The CDR3 nucleotides read TGTGCCAGCTCACCGTTAGGGGACGAGACCCAGTACTTC. The full variable domain, in which reference TRBV18 and TRBJ2-5 provide the parts outside the CDR3, is NAGVMQNPRHLVRRRGQEARLRCSPMKGHSHVYWYRQLPEEGLKFMVYLQKENIIDESGMPKERFSAEFPKEGPSILRIQQVVRGDSAAYFCASSPLGDETQYFGPGTRLLVL.

The chain has TRBV18 and TRBJ2-3, with 9 nucleotides matching TRBD1. Losses at the gene ends were 0 bases for V and 2 bases for J; bases not matched to a gene: 3. This CDR3 region has 16 residues. Germline values: CDR1 KGHSH, CDR2 LQKENI. CDR3 residues: CASSPPGTGSTDTQYF. The CDR3 DNA follows: TGTGCCAGCTCACCACCGGGGACAGGGTCCACAGATACGCAGTATTTT.

The genes are TRBV25-1 and TRBJ1-3, with D possibly TRBD1 on 5 matching bases. Trimming took off 5 bases at V and 3 bases at J, with 14 bases between the two ends. The CDR3 is made up of 15 amino acids. CDR1 and CDR2 (germline): MGHDK, SYGVNS. CDR3 residues: CASSPPGGSGNTIYF. DNA of the CDR3: TGTGCCAGCAGTCCGCCTGGGGGGAGTGGAAACACCATATATTTT.

The chain is built from TRBV30 and TRBJ2-7; D remains unclear. The V end lost 6 bases, the J end lost 0 bases, and 12 bases lay between the germline ends. The CDR3 has 13 residues. In germline, CDR1 is GTSNPN, CDR2 SVGIG (reference sequence). DNA of the CDR3: TGTGCCTGCCATATTGGTGCCTCCTACGAGCAGTACTTC. Protein sequence: CACHIGASYEQYF.

The J gene is TRBJ1-5, the V gene TRBV6-1; D gene ambiguous. The germline V gene encodes CDR1 MNHNS and CDR2 SASEGT. CDR3 length: 13 amino acids. Trimming removed 7 bases at V and 4 bases at J, with 11 bases between. CDR3 sequence reads: CASKETVNQPQHF. CDR3 DNA sequence: TGTGCCAGCAAGGAGACGGTTAATCAGCCCCAGCATTTT.

V is TRBV18 and J is TRBJ1-1; maybe TRBD1 (6 bases). The CDR3 length is 13 residues. V was shortened by 6 bases and J by 2 bases, with 10 bases between the two germline ends. Germline CDR1 KGHSH, CDR2 LQKENI. CDR3 amino acids: CASSMDRNTEAFF. The CDR3 nucleotides are TGTGCCAGCTCCATGGACAGAAACACTGAAGCTTTCTTT.

The V call is TRBV7-9, the J call TRBJ1-1; tentative D call: TRBD1 (5 bases). V lost 5 bases and J lost 0, with 19 bases in between. CDR3 length equals 17 residues. Germline CDR1 SEHNR, CDR2 FQNEAQ (reference sequence). The CDR3 sequence is CASSLLGRPSMNTEAFF. CDR3 sequence (DNA): TGTGCCAGCAGCCTCCTGGGGCGTCCCTCTATGAACACTGAAGCTTTCTTT.